The 9 T cell receptor beta chains in this list originate from one sample, sequenced in a study of low-dose radiotherapy and immunotherapy resistance in tumors. Gene-specific TRAV and TRBV primers were used for first-strand cDNA, covering alpha and beta chains. A roughly 20-cycle PCR with a constant-region primer and V-primer adapter amplified TCRs. In TCRdb, the reads were re-called with MiXCR into one record per CDR3 protein. The table has tens of thousands of distinct CDR3 sequences, more than 7.5% seen once; the top ten hold 1%. Indicated time point: before trial treatment. Sequenced material: PBMCs, taken before treatment. Receptors were obtained from a male donor with prostate cancer.

The genes are TRBV10-3 and TRBJ2-3; 8 bases agree with TRBD1. After removal of 3 bases from V and 1 base from J, the junction contained 3 bases not matched to a gene. The CDR3 runs 15 residues. Germline assignment: CDR1 ENHRY and CDR2 SYGVKD. The CDR3 region has the DNA TGTGCCATCAGTGATTCAGGGGGCCGCACAGATACGCAGTATTTT. It yields the protein CAISDSGGRTDTQYF.

This clonotype was recorded many times. The rearrangement links TRBV7-2 to TRBJ2-5; D unclear. Germline V CDR1 and CDR2: SGHTA, FQGNSA. V gave up 1 base and J gave up 1 base, with 10 bases separating them. CDR3 length: 15 amino acids. CDR3 sequence reads: CASSLVRASQETQYF. The CDR3 DNA follows: TGTGCCAGCAGCTTAGTACGAGCGAGCCAAGAGACCCAGTACTTC.

This clonotype was recorded at least ten times. The V call is TRBV28, the J call TRBJ2-7; the match to TRBD1 covers 8 bases. There are 14 residues in the CDR3. CDR1 MDHEN and CDR2 SYDVKM come from the germline V gene. Trimming took 5 bases from V and 3 from J; bases not matched to a gene: 6. The CDR3 DNA sequence: TGTGCCAGCAGTACAAGGACAGGGTTCTACGAGCAGTACTTC. Amino acid sequence: CASSTRTGFYEQYF.

This clonotype was counted at least ten times. The chain has TRBV7-9 and TRBJ2-1; no reliable D call. Deletions cut 0 bases from V and 12 bases from J, with 9 bases between. This CDR3 contains 12 residues. Germline loops: CDR1 SEHNR, CDR2 FQNEAQ (reference sequence). The CDR3 reads CASSLAQGLQFF. The CDR3 DNA sequence: TGTGCCAGCAGCTTAGCGCAAGGTCTGCAGTTCTTC.

This clonotype was recorded many times. The chain carries TRBV5-1 and TRBJ2-5; the D is unclear. The germline V and J ends were trimmed by 5 bases and 4 bases, with 15 bases remaining between them. Germline V lookup: CDR1 SGHRS, CDR2 YFSETQ. This CDR3 is 14 amino acids long. The CDR3 DNA reads TGCGCCAGCAGGCTTCAGGTACACGGAGAGACCCAGTACTTC. Its translation: CASRLQVHGETQYF.

On this clonotype: A far larger clone is one nucleotide away, so this likely arose from a read error. The gene calls are TRBV9 and TRBJ2-5; D ambiguous. The CDR3 consists of 14 residues. V lost 4 bases and J lost 11, with 21 bases in between. Germline CDR1 and CDR2: SGDLS and YYNGEE. CDR3 DNA sequence: TGTGCCAGCAGCCCCCGAATAGTGGGTAATGAGCAGTACTTC. It specifies CASSPRIVGNEQYF.

This clonotype appeared many times. The chain joins TRBV2 to TRBJ2-7, with 7 bases aligning to TRBD2. The CDR3 spans 12 residues. The junction had 3 bases not matched to a gene; V was cut back by 8 bases and J by 2 bases. Germline CDR1 is SNHLY and CDR2 is FYNNEI. The CDR3: CASGRDAYEQYF. The CDR3, as DNA: TGTGCCAGCGGGAGGGACGCCTACGAGCAGTACTTC.

This clonotype was seen at least ten times. This chain joins TRBV5-1 and TRBJ2-1; TRBD1 matches at 9 bases. Germline values: CDR1 SGHRS, CDR2 YFSETQ. The V and J ends lost 5 bases and 5 bases, in that order; junction bases with no gene match: 8. This CDR3 contains 15 residues. Here the CDR3 reads CASSLGQGPHNEQFF. CDR3 coding DNA: TGCGCCAGCAGTCTAGGACAGGGGCCCCACAATGAGCAGTTCTTC.

This clonotype was seen repeatedly, ten times or more. V usage is TRBV30 and J usage is TRBJ2-2; D remains ambiguous. V dropped 3 bases and J dropped 4 bases, with 9 bases sitting between them. CDR1 is GTSNPN, CDR2 SVGIG, per germline (reference sequence). The CDR3 is made up of 13 amino acids. For the CDR3, the DNA is TGTGCCTGGAGGGGCGTAGGCACCGGGGAGCTGTTTTTT. Residues: CAWRGVGTGELFF.